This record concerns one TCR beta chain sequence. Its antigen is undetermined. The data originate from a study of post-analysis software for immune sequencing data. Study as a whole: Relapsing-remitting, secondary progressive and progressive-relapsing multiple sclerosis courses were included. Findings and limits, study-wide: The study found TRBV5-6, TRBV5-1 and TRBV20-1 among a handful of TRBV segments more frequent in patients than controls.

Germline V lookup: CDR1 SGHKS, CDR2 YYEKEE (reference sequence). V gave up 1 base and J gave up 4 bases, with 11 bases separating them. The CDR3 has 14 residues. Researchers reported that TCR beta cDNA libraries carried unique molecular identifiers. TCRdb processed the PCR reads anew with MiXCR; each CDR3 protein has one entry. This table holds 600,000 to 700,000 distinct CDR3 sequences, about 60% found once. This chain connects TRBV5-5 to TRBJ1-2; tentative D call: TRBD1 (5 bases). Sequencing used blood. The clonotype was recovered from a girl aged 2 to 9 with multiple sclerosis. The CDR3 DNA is TGTGCCAGCAGCTTGATCGGGGGGGGCTATGGCTACACCTTC. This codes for CASSLIGGGYGYTF.